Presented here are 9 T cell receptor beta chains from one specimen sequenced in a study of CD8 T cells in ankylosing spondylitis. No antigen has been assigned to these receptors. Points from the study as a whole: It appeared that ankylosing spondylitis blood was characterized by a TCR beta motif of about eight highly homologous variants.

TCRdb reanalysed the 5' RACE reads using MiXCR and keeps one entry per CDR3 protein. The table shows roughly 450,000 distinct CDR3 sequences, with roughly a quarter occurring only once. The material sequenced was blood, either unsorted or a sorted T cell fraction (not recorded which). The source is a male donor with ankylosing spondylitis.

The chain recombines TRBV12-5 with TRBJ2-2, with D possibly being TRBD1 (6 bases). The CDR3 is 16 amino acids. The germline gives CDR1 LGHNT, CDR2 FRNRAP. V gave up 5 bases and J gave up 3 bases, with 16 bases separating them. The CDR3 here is CASGPQGLPYTGELFF. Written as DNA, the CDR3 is TGTGCTAGTGGTCCTCAGGGGCTTCCTTACACCGGGGAGCTGTTTTTT.

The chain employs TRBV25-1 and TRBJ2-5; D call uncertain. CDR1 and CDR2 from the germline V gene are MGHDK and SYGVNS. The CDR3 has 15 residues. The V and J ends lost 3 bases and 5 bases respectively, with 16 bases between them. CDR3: CASSDPKWGSETQYF. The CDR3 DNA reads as TGTGCCAGCAGTGACCCGAAGTGGGGTTCTGAGACCCAGTACTTC.

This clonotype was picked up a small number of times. CDR3 in DNA: TGCGCCAGCTTTACCGGGTCACACACCGGGGAGCTGTTTTTT. Translating it yields CASFTGSHTGELFF. The chain combines TRBV5-1 with TRBJ2-2; D unclear. The CDR3 is 14 amino acids. The germline gives CDR1 SGHRS, CDR2 YFSETQ. V lost 7 bases to trimming and J lost 3 bases, with 13 bases between them.

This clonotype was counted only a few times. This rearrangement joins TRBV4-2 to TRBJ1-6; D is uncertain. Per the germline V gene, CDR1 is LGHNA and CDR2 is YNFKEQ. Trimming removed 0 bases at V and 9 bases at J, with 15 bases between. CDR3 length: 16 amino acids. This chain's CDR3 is CASSQDTSLEVSPLHF. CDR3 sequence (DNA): TGTGCCAGCAGCCAAGATACATCGTTAGAGGTTTCACCCCTCCACTTT.

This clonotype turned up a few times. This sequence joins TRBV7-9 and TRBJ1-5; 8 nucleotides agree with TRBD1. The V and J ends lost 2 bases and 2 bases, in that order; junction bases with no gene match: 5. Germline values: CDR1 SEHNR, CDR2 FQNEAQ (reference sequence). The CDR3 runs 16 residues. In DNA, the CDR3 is TGTGCCAGCAGCTTACAGGGGGCCTTCGGCAATCAGCCCCAGCATTTT. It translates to CASSLQGAFGNQPQHF.

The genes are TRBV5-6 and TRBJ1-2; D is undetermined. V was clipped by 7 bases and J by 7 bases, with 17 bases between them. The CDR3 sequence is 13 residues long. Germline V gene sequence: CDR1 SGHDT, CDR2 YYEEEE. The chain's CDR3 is CASAEAGVRGYTF. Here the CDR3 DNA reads TGTGCCAGCGCCGAGGCGGGCGTACGTGGCTACACCTTC.

Written as DNA, the CDR3 is TGCAGTGCCCTCTTAGCGGGTAACTCCTACGAGCAGTACGTC. Amino acid sequence: CSALLAGNSYEQYV. This chain connects TRBV20-1 to TRBJ2-7; 7 bases fit TRBD2. Germline lookup yields CDR1 DFQATT and CDR2 SNEGSKA (reference sequence). The CDR3 has 14 residues. After removal of 6 bases from V and 0 bases from J, the junction contained 8 bases not matched to a gene.

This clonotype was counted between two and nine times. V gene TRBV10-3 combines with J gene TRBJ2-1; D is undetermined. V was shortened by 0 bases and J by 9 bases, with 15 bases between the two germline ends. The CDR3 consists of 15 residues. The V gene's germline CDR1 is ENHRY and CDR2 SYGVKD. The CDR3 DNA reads TGTGCCATCAGTGAGTCGATTCCCCTTCCGAGTGAGCAGTTCTTC. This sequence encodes CAISESIPLPSEQFF.

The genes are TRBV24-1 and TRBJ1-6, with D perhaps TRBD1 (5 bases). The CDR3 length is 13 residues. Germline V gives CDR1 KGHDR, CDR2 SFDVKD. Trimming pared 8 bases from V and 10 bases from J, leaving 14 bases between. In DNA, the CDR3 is TGTGCCACCATACGCAGGGTAGAATCACCCCTCCACTTT. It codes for CATIRRVESPLHF.